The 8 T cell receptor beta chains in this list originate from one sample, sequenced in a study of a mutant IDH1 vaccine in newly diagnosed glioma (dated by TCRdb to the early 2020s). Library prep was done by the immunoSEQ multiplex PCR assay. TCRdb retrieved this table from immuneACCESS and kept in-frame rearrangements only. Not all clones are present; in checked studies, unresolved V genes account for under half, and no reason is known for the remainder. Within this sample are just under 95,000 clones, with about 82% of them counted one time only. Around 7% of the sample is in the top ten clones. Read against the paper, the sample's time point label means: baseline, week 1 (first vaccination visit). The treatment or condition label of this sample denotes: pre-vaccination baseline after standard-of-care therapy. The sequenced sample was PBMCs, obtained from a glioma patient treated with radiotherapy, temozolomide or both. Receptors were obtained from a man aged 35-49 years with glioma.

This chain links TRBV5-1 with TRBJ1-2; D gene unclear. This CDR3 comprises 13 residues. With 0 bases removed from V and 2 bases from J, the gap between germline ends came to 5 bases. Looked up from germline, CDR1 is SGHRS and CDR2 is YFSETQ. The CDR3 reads CASSLVLNYGYTF. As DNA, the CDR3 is TGCGCCAGCAGCTTGGTTCTAAACTATGGCTACACCTTC.

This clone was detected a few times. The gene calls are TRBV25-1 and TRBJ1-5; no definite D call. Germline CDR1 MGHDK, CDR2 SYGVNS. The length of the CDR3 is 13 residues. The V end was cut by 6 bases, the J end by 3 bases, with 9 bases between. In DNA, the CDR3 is TGTGCCAGCAGACAAGGACCCAATCAGCCCCAGCATTTT. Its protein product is CASRQGPNQPQHF.

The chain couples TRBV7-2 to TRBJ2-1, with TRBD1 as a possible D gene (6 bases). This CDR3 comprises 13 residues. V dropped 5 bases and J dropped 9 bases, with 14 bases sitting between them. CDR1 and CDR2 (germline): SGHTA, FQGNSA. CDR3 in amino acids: CASSNVQDSEQFF. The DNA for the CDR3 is TGTGCCAGCAGCAACGTTCAGGACAGTGAGCAGTTCTTC.

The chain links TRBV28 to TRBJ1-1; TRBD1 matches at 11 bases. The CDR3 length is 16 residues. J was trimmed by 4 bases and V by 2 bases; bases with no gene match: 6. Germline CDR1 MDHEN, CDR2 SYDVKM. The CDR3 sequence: CASSLRRGTGGTEAFF. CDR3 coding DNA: TGTGCCAGCAGTTTACGGCGTGGGACAGGGGGCACTGAAGCTTTCTTT.

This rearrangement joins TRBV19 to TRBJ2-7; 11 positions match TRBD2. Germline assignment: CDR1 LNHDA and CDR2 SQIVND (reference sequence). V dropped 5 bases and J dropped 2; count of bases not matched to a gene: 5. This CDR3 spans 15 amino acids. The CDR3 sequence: CASSVPGLAAYEQYF. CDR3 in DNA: TGTGCCAGTAGTGTACCGGGACTAGCGGCCTACGAGCAGTACTTC.

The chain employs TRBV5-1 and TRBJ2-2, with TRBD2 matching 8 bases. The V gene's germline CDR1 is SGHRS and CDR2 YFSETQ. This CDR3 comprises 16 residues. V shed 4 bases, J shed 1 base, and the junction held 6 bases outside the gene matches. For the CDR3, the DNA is TGCGCCAGCAGCCCCACTAGCGGAGGGAACACCGGGGAGCTGTTTTTT. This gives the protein CASSPTSGGNTGELFF.

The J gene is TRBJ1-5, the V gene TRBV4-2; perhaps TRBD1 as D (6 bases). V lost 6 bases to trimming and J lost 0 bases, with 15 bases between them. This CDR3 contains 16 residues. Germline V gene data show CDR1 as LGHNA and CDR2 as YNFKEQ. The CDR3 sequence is CASSLSQGISNQPQHF. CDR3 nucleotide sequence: TGTGCCAGCAGTCTCTCTCAGGGGATTAGCAATCAGCCCCAGCATTTT.

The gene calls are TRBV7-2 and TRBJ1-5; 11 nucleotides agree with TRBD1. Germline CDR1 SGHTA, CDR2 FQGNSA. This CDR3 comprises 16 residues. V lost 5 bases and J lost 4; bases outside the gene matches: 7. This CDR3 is CASSPRTGGTNQPQHF. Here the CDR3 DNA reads TGTGCCAGCAGCCCCCGGACAGGGGGCACAAATCAGCCCCAGCATTTT.